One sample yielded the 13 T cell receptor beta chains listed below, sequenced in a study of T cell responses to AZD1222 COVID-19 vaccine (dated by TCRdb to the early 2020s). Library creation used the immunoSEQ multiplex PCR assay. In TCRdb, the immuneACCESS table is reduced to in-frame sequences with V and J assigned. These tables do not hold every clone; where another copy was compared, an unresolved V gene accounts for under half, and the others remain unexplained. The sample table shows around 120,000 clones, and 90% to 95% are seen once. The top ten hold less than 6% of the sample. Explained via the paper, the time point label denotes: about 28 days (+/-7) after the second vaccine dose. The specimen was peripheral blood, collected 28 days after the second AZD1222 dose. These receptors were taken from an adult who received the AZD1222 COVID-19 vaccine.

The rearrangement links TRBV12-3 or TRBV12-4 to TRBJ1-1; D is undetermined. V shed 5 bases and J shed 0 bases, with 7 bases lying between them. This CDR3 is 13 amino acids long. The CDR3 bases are TGTGCCAGCAGTACACAGCTGAACACTGAAGCTTTCTTT. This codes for CASSTQLNTEAFF.

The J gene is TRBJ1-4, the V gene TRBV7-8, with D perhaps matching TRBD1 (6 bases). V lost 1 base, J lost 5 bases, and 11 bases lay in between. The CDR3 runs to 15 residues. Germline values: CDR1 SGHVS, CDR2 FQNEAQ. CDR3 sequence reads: CASSLEGGGNEKLFF. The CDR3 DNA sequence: TGTGCCAGCAGCTTAGAGGGAGGGGGGAATGAAAAACTGTTTTTT.

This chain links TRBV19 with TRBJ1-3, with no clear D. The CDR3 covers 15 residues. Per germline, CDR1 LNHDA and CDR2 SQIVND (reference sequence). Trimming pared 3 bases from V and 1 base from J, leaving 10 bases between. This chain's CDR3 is CASSMVPLSGNTIYF. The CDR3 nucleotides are TGTGCCAGTAGTATGGTACCCCTTTCTGGAAACACCATATATTTT.

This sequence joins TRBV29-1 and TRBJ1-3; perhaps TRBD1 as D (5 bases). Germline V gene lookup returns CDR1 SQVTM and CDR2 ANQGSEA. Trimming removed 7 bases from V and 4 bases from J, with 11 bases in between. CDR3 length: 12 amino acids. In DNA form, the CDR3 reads TGCAGCGCTGTGCAGGGAGGAAACACCATATATTTT. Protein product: CSAVQGGNTIYF.

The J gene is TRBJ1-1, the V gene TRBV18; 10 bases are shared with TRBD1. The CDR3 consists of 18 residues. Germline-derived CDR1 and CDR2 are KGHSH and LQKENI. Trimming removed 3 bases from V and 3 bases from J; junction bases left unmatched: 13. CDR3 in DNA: TGTGCCAGCTCACCTATTTCCGGGACAGGGGTTGGTGACACTGAAGCTTTCTTT. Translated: CASSPISGTGVGDTEAFF. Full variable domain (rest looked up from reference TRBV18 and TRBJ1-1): NAGVMQNPRHLVRRRGQEARLRCSPMKGHSHVYWYRQLPEEGLKFMVYLQKENIIDESGMPKERFSAEFPKEGPSILRIQQVVRGDSAAYFCASSPISGTGVGDTEAFFGQGTRLTVV.

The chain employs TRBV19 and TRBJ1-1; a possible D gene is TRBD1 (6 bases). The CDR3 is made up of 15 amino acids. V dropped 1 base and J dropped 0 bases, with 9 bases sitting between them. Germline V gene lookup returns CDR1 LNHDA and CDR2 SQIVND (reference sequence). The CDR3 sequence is CASSIGNRVNTEAFF. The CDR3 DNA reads TGTGCCAGTAGTATAGGTAACAGGGTGAACACTGAAGCTTTCTTT.

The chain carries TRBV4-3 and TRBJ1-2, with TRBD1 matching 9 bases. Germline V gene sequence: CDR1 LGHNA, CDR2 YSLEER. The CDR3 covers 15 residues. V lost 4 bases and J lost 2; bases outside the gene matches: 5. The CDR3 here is CASSRDRVPNYGYTF. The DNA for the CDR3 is TGCGCCAGCAGCCGGGACAGGGTTCCGAACTATGGCTACACCTTC.

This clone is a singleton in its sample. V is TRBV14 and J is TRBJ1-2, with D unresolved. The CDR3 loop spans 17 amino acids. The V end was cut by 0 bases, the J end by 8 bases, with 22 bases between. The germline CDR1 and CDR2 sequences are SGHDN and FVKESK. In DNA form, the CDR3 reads TGTGCCAGCAGCCAAGAACCCCCCTGGCGGATTCCTTTCGGCTACACCTTC. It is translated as CASSQEPPWRIPFGYTF. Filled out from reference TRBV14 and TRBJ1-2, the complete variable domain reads EAGVTQFPSHSVIEKGQTVTLRCDPISGHDNLYWYRRVMGKEIKFLLHFVKESKQDESGMPNNRFLAERTGGTYSTLKVQPAELEDSGVYFCASSQEPPWRIPFGYTFGSGTRLTVV.

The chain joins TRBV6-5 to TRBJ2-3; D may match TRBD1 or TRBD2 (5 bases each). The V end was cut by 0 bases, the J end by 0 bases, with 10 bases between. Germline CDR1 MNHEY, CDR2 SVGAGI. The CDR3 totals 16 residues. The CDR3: CASSYSGDVSTDTQYF. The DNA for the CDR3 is TGTGCCAGCAGTTACTCGGGGGACGTTAGCACAGATACGCAGTATTTT.

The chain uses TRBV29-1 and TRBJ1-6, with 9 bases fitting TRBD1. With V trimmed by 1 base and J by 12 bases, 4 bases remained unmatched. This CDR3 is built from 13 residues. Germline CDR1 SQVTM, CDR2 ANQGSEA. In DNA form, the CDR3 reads TGCAGCGTTGAAGTTGGGACAGGGTTACCCCTCCACTTT. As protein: CSVEVGTGLPLHF.

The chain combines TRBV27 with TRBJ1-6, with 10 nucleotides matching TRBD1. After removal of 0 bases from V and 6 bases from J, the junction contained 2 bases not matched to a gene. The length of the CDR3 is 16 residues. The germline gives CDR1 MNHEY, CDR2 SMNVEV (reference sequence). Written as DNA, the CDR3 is TGTGCCAGCAGTTTATCTGGGACAGGGGTTAATTCACCCCTCCACTTT. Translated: CASSLSGTGVNSPLHF.

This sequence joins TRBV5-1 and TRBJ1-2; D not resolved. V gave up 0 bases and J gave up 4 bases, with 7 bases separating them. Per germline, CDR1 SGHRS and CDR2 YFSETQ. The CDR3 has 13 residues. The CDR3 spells CASSLEGSYGYTF. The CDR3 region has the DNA TGCGCCAGCAGCTTGGAAGGGAGCTATGGCTACACCTTC.

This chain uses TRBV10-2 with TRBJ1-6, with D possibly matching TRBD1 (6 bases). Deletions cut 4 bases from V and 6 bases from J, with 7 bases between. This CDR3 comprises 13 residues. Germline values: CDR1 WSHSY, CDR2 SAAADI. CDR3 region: CASSGGPNSPLHF. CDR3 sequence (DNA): TGCGCCAGCAGTGGGGGGCCTAATTCACCCCTCCACTTT.